This T cell receptor (beta chain) was found in a study of OX40 agonist ivuxolimab in advanced cancers. Study-wide context: Patients assigned to dose escalation were diagnosed with hepatocellular carcinoma, melanoma, renal cell or head and neck cancer. Partial responses were achieved by three patients, one with hepatocellular carcinoma and two with cutaneous melanoma. General study results and limits: Circulating CD4+ and CD8+ T cells showed clonal expansion by week 6 at 0.1 to 3.0 mg/kg.

The protocol was immunoSEQ multiplex PCR, while the TCRdb copy is restricted to in-frame clones and leaves out a portion. The sample has approximately 82,000 clones, around 87% seen once. The V gene end was trimmed by 6 bases and the J gene end by 1 base; junction bases not matched to a gene: 6. Germline CDR1 is SGHVS and CDR2 is FNYEAQ. The CDR3 contains 15 residues. About this clone: Its antigen is still unknown.

This clonotype was sampled from an adult with an advanced solid tumor such as melanoma, head and neck, liver or kidney cancer. The sequencing used CD4+ or CD8+ T cells sorted from blood, collected in a trial of the OX40 agonist ivuxolimab. The rearrangement joins TRBV7-6 to TRBJ1-1; 9 bases are shared with TRBD1. The CDR3 DNA reads TGTGCCAGCAGTCCTAGGACAGGGGAGAACACTGAAGCTTTCTTT. Translation: CASSPRTGENTEAFF.